The 32 T cell receptor beta chains given below trace back to one sample, sequenced in a study of CD8+ T cells in alopecia areata. Regarding treatment: oral pan-JAK inhibitor, 5-10 mg twice daily. RNA was extracted and reverse transcribed into cDNA as the sequencing template. The repertoire was sequenced with immunoSEQ multiplex PCR; TCRdb's copy has only in-frame clones and lacks some. In the table there are over 95,000 clones, around 60% of which are singletons. The sample here was CD8+ T cells sorted from blood, taken at week 4, from a patient treated with tofacitinib. These receptors all come from a human donor with alopecia areata.

This clone was detected only a few times. This chain uses TRBV15 with TRBJ2-1; 7 nucleotides agree with TRBD1. Germline V gene lookup returns CDR1 LNHNV and CDR2 YYDKDF (reference sequence). The junction had 5 bases not matched to a gene; V was cut back by 7 bases and J by 5 bases. The CDR3 totals 13 residues. The CDR3 DNA reads TGTGCCACCAACGACAGGGTGGACAATGAGCAGTTCTTC. It specifies CATNDRVDNEQFF.

The chain has TRBV5-1 and TRBJ2-7; D remains ambiguous. Germline assignment: CDR1 SGHRS and CDR2 YFSETQ. There are 15 residues in the CDR3. The ends were cut back, 1 base at V and 0 bases at J, with 11 bases in the middle. The CDR3 DNA reads as TGCGCCAGCAGCTTGACAGTGGATTCCTCCTACGAGCAGTACTTC. Translation: CASSLTVDSSYEQYF.

For this clone: The conserved phenylalanine or tryptophan normally closing the CDR3 is absent here, so this likely arose from a read error. The chain recombines TRBV14 with TRBJ1-4; D might be TRBD1 (5 bases). CDR3 length: 12 residues. Trimming took off 2 bases at V and 13 bases at J, with 11 bases between the two ends. The germline CDR1 and CDR2 sequences are SGHDN and FVKESK. This CDR3 reads CASSQYNGGLFS. The DNA of the CDR3 is TGTGCCAGCAGCCAATACAACGGGGGACTGTTTTCT.

The table lists this clone with a few counts. The V and J genes are TRBV30 and TRBJ1-4; a possible D gene is TRBD1 (5 bases). The CDR3 is 12 residues long. Germline CDR1 GTSNPN, CDR2 SVGIG (reference sequence). V dropped 0 bases and J dropped 12 bases, with 11 bases sitting between them. The CDR3 spells CAWSVSLGELFF. CDR3 bases: TGTGCCTGGAGTGTATCTCTGGGGGAACTGTTTTTT.

This chain joins TRBV5-1 and TRBJ1-1, with D unclear. Germline V gene sequence: CDR1 SGHRS, CDR2 YFSETQ. This CDR3 is built from 14 residues. The V end was cut by 4 bases, the J end by 3 bases, with 13 bases between. For the CDR3, the DNA is TGCGCCAGCAGCCCCATGAGTGGGGACACTGAAGCTTTCTTT. Its translation is CASSPMSGDTEAFF. The complete variable domain, with remaining parts taken from reference TRBV5-1 and TRBJ1-1, reads KAGVTQTPRYLIKTRGQQVTLSCSPISGHRSVSWYQQTPGQGLQFLFEYFSETQRNKGNFPGRFSGRQFSNSRSEMNVSTLELGDSALYLCASSPMSGDTEAFFGQGTRLTVV.

The chain couples TRBV27 to TRBJ1-2, with 8 bases that match TRBD1. V shed 6 bases, J shed 4 bases, and the junction held 7 bases outside the gene matches. From germline, CDR1 is MNHEY and CDR2 SMNVEV (reference sequence). The CDR3 sequence is 14 residues long. The chain's CDR3 is CASSRQGTGYGYTF. The CDR3 DNA reads TGTGCCAGCAGCCGACAGGGGACGGGCTATGGCTACACCTTC.

This clone has more than one count but fewer than ten. J is TRBJ2-3 and V is TRBV27, with TRBD1 as a possible D gene (6 bases). Germline V gene sequence: CDR1 MNHEY, CDR2 SMNVEV (reference sequence). CDR3 size: 17 residues. V was clipped by 0 bases and J by 2 bases, with 15 bases between them. CDR3 sequence: CASSLSFQGHVTDTQYF. Here the CDR3 DNA reads TGTGCCAGCAGTTTATCCTTCCAGGGGCATGTCACAGATACGCAGTATTTT.

The CDR3 nucleotides read TGTGCCAGCAGCGAGGGACAGGGGCCGGATGAGCAGTTCTTC. Translating gives CASSEGQGPDEQFF. J is TRBJ2-1 and V is TRBV9; TRBD1 matches 10 bases. Germline CDR1 reads SGDLS; CDR2 reads YYNGEE. Trimming cost V 3 bases and J 8 bases; bases outside gene matches: 5. The CDR3 spans 14 residues.

CDR3: CASSRLGARNEAFF. The CDR3 DNA follows: TGTGCCAGCAGTCGTCTAGGGGCCCGGAATGAAGCTTTCTTT. The chain employs TRBV11-2 and TRBJ1-1; possible D gene TRBD1, 5 bases. Deletions cut 6 bases from V and 7 bases from J, with 18 bases between. The CDR3 has 14 residues. The germline V gene encodes CDR1 SGHAT and CDR2 FQNNGV.

The chain links TRBV5-1 to TRBJ2-2, with D unclear. Germline V gene data show CDR1 as SGHRS and CDR2 as YFSETQ. The CDR3 totals 13 residues. Trimming pared 0 bases from V and 4 bases from J, leaving 4 bases between. The CDR3 reads CASSLEVTGELFF. DNA for the CDR3: TGCGCCAGCAGCTTGGAAGTCACCGGGGAGCTGTTTTTT.

This chain uses TRBV27 with TRBJ2-7; 9 bases match TRBD2. CDR3 length equals 15 residues. Germline assignment: CDR1 MNHEY and CDR2 SMNVEV (reference sequence). The V segment lost 8 bases and the J segment 7 bases; nucleotides outside the gene matches: 15. Here the CDR3 DNA reads TGTGCCAGCTCGACTCGGGAGACTAGCGGTATTGAGCAGTACTTC. This gives the protein CASSTRETSGIEQYF.

The chain employs TRBV15 and TRBJ2-1; D gene unclear. The V end was cut by 5 bases, the J end by 0 bases, with 5 bases between. CDR1 is LNHNV and CDR2 is YYDKDF in the germline V gene (reference sequence). The CDR3 has 13 amino acids. This CDR3 reads CATSQRSYNEQFF. In nucleotides, the CDR3 is TGTGCCACCAGCCAGCGCTCCTACAATGAGCAGTTCTTC. The whole variable domain, filled in from reference TRBV15 and TRBJ2-1, reads DAMVIQNPRYQVTQFGKPVTLSCSQTLNHNVMYWYQQKSSQAPKLLFHYYDKDFNNEADTPDNFQSRRPNTSFCFLDIRSPGLGDTAMYLCATSQRSYNEQFFGPGTRLTVL.

The CDR3 here is CASSPGTSGRGGQFF. The DNA of the CDR3 is TGTGCCAGCAGCCCGGGGACTAGCGGGCGGGGCGGGCAGTTCTTC. The V and J genes are TRBV9 and TRBJ2-1; TRBD2 matches 12 bases. After removal of 4 bases from V and 12 bases from J, the junction contained 11 bases not matched to a gene. The CDR3 runs to 15 residues. CDR1 is SGDLS, CDR2 YYNGEE, per germline.

V and J are TRBV27 and TRBJ1-6; unclear D gene. This CDR3 is built from 11 residues. V lost 9 bases and J 10 bases, leaving 10 bases between the germline ends. Germline V gene lookup returns CDR1 MNHEY and CDR2 SMNVEV (reference sequence). DNA for the CDR3: TGTGCCAGGGGTCGTTGCTCACCCCTCCACTTT. Encoded protein: CARGRCSPLHF.

The genes are TRBV28 and TRBJ2-1; no firm D call. V was pared by 5 bases and J by 4 bases, with 6 bases between. This CDR3 is built from 12 residues. The germline V gene has CDR1 MDHEN and CDR2 SYDVKM. CDR3 nucleotides: TGTGCCAGCAGTCCCGGGTACAATGAGCAGTTCTTC. Translating gives CASSPGYNEQFF.

As concerns this clone: The junction shows a germline mismatch at one end, possibly a read error. The CDR3 here is CSGETHGTQYF. In DNA form, the CDR3 reads TGCAGCGGTGAAACCCATGGAACCCAGTACTTC. This chain joins TRBV29-1 and TRBJ2-5; D unclear. CDR3 length: 11 residues. Germline CDR1 SQVTM, CDR2 ANQGSEA.

The chain has TRBV13 and TRBJ2-2; TRBD1 matches at 8 bases. The CDR3 extends over 15 amino acids. V was pared by 0 bases and J by 7 bases, with 4 bases of the junction left unmatched. CDR1 PRHDT and CDR2 FYEKMQ come from the germline V gene (reference sequence). The CDR3 DNA sequence: TGTGCCAGCAGCTTAGGTCAGGGGGCAAGCGGGGAGCTGTTTTTT. This sequence encodes CASSLGQGASGELFF.

This chain connects TRBV12-5 to TRBJ2-5, with a weak D call TRBD1 (6 bases). This CDR3 contains 13 residues. CDR1 and CDR2 from the germline V gene are LGHNT and FRNRAP. V was cut by 5 bases and J by 5 bases, with 12 bases left in between. Written as DNA, the CDR3 is TGTGCTAGTGGTCCCCAGGGGTTTGAGACCCAGTACTTC. It codes for CASGPQGFETQYF. The entire variable domain, with the rest obtained from reference TRBV12-5 and TRBJ2-5, is as follows: DARVTQTPRHKVTEMGQEVTMRCQPILGHNTVFWYRQTMMQGLELLAYFRNRAPLDDSGMPKDRFSAEMPDATLATLKIQPSEPRDSAVYFCASGPQGFETQYFGPGTRLLVL.

V usage is TRBV28 and J usage is TRBJ1-2; D might be TRBD1 (6 bases). The CDR3 consists of 15 residues. The V and J ends lost 4 bases and 0 bases respectively, with 12 bases between them. Germline loops: CDR1 MDHEN, CDR2 SYDVKM. The chain's CDR3 is CASSSRTDPNYGYTF. The CDR3 DNA follows: TGTGCCAGCAGTTCCCGGACAGACCCTAACTATGGCTACACCTTC.

The V gene is TRBV2, the J gene TRBJ1-1; maybe TRBD1 (5 bases). Germline CDR1 SNHLY, CDR2 FYNNEI. CDR3 length equals 14 residues. V was cut by 6 bases and J by 6 bases, with 17 bases left in between. CDR3 in amino acids: CASRVLGGKAEAFF. CDR3 in DNA: TGTGCCAGCAGAGTCTTGGGGGGGAAGGCTGAAGCTTTCTTT.

V and J are TRBV27 and TRBJ2-7; no clear D. The CDR3 contains 12 residues. Germline V gene sequence: CDR1 MNHEY, CDR2 SMNVEV (reference sequence). Between the trimmed V and J ends, which lost 6 bases and 3 bases, there was a span of 9 bases. The CDR3 spells CASRTSNYEQYF. CDR3 coding DNA: TGTGCCAGCAGAACGTCAAACTACGAGCAGTACTTC.

The chain joins TRBV2 to TRBJ2-7, with D uncertain. There are 9 residues in the CDR3. Germline V gene lookup returns CDR1 SNHLY and CDR2 FYNNEI. Trimming removed 8 bases at V and 4 bases at J, with 3 bases between. The CDR3 spells CASRYEQYF. CDR3 in DNA: TGTGCCAGCCGTTACGAGCAGTACTTC.

The CDR3 loop is CASSLIGGEQYF. The CDR3 nucleotides are TGTGCCAGCAGCTTGATTGGGGGCGAGCAGTACTTC. The V and J genes are TRBV7-2 and TRBJ2-7, with D perhaps TRBD1 or TRBD2 (5 bases each). The ends were cut back, 3 bases at V and 6 bases at J, with 9 bases in the middle. CDR1 is SGHTA, CDR2 FQGNSA, per germline. The CDR3 covers 12 residues.

This clone was recorded only once. The rearrangement links TRBV2 to TRBJ2-3; TRBD2 is a possible D gene (6 bases). The V gene's germline CDR1 is SNHLY and CDR2 FYNNEI. This CDR3 has 16 residues. The V and J ends lost 3 bases and 0 bases respectively, with 13 bases between them. The CDR3 nucleotides read TGTGCCAGCAGTGAGCTCTTGGAGGGAAGCACAGATACGCAGTATTTT. It encodes CASSELLEGSTDTQYF.

The chain employs TRBV7-2 and TRBJ2-3, with 7 bases fitting TRBD2. Germline trimming cut 7 bases from V and 0 bases from J; bases unmatched to any gene: 7. CDR1 SGHTA and CDR2 FQGNSA come from the germline V gene. This CDR3 is 15 amino acids long. CDR3 sequence (DNA): TGTGCCAGCATCACCGGGGGGACCAGCACAGATACGCAGTATTTT. Residues: CASITGGTSTDTQYF.

The rearrangement links TRBV4-2 to TRBJ1-6; unclear D gene. The CDR3 is made up of 15 amino acids. CDR1 is LGHNA and CDR2 is YNFKEQ in the germline V gene. Trimming stripped 1 base from V and 4 bases from J, with 8 bases between. The CDR3: CASSQGEGYNSPLHF. For the CDR3, the DNA is TGTGCCAGCAGCCAAGGGGAAGGGTATAATTCACCCCTCCACTTT.

The chain uses TRBV7-9 and TRBJ2-3; 7 bases are a match to TRBD2. Trimming removed 2 bases from V and 1 base from J; junction bases left unmatched: 12. The germline V gene encodes CDR1 SEHNR and CDR2 FQNEAQ (reference sequence). The CDR3 totals 18 residues. The CDR3 sequence is CASSLFSGGVPGTDTQYF. CDR3 in DNA: TGTGCCAGCAGCTTATTCAGTGGGGGGGTACCCGGCACAGATACGCAGTATTTT.

This clone was counted a few times. The rearrangement links TRBV30 to TRBJ2-5; 8 nucleotides match TRBD2. The junction had 4 bases not matched to a gene; V was cut back by 5 bases and J by 5 bases. The germline CDR1 and CDR2 sequences are GTSNPN and SVGIG (reference sequence). The CDR3 totals 12 residues. CDR3 region: CAWESGSETQYF. DNA of the CDR3: TGTGCCTGGGAAAGCGGGAGTGAGACCCAGTACTTC.

This clone has just a few counts. The genes are TRBV7-9 and TRBJ2-2, with D unresolved. This CDR3 comprises 14 residues. Trimming took off 5 bases at V and 7 bases at J, with 14 bases between the two ends. The germline V gene encodes CDR1 SEHNR and CDR2 FQNEAQ (reference sequence). DNA of the CDR3: TGTGCCAGCAGCGATCGGCCCTCCGGCGGGGAGCTGTTTTTT. It encodes CASSDRPSGGELFF.

The chain links TRBV30 to TRBJ2-7; tentative D call: TRBD2 (5 bases). Germline CDR1 GTSNPN, CDR2 SVGIG (reference sequence). V lost 0 bases and J 6 bases, leaving 9 bases between the germline ends. CDR3 size: 12 residues. The CDR3 loop is CAWSVGGSEQYF. CDR3 nucleotide sequence: TGTGCCTGGAGTGTAGGAGGAAGCGAGCAGTACTTC.

The chain employs TRBV5-6 and TRBJ2-4; D possibly corresponds to TRBD1 (6 bases). There are 14 residues in the CDR3. V was trimmed by 0 bases and J by 7 bases, leaving 11 bases between them. Germline V gene lookup returns CDR1 SGHDT and CDR2 YYEEEE. CDR3 residues: CASSLGQGKNIQYF. Written as DNA, the CDR3 is TGTGCCAGCAGCTTGGGGCAGGGGAAGAACATTCAGTACTTC.

This chain links TRBV4-1 with TRBJ1-1, with D possibly being TRBD1 (5 bases). The germline V gene encodes CDR1 MGHRA and CDR2 YSYEKL. The CDR3 loop spans 15 amino acids. The V gene lost 1 base and the J gene lost 6 bases, with 15 bases spanning the gap. The chain's CDR3 is CASSQGGSGRAEAFF. CDR3 in DNA: TGCGCCAGCAGCCAAGGTGGGTCAGGGCGAGCTGAAGCTTTCTTT.